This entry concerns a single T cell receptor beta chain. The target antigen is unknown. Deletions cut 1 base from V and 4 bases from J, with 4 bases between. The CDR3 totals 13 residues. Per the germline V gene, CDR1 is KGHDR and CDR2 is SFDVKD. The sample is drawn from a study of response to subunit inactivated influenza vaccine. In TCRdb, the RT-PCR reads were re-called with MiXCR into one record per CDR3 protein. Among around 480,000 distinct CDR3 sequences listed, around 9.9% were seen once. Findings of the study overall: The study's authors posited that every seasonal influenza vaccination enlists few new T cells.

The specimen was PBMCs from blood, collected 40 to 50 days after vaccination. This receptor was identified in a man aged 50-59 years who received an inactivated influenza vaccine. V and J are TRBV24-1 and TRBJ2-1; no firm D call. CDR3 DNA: TGTGCCACCAGTGATTTTTTTTACAATGAGCAGTTCTTC. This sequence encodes CATSDFFYNEQFF.